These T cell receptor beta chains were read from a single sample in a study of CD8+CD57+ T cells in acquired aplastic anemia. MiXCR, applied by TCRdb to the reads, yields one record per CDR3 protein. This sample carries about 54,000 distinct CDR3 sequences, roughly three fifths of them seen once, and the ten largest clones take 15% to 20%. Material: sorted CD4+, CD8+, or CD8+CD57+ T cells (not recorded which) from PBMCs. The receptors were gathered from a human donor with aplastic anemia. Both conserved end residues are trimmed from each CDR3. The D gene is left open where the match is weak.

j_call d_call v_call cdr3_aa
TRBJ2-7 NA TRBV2 ASRRLTAGEQY
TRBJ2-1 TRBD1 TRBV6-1 ASISTTGTGGDEQF
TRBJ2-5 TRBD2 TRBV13 ASSNRGGAGETQY
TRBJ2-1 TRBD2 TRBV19 ASTPSGGYNEQF
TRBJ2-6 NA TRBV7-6 ASSLADGANVLT
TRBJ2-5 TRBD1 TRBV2 ASRPRRQGIEETQY
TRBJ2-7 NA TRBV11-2 ASKTKPSYEQY
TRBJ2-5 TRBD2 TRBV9 ASSVAGSGASGTQY
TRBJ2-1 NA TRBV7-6 ASSPRAGESSWGNEQF
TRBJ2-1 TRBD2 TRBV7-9 ASNPGGDNEQF
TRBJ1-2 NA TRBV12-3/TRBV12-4 ASARGYGYT
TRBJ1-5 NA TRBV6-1 ASSEGSHDGQH
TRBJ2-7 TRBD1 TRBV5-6 ASSLHRGEQY
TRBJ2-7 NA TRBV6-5 ASSSVRELHGDEQY
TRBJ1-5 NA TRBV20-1 SAVGAQSDQPQH
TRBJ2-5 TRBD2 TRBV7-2 ASSFSGGAGTQY
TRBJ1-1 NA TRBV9 ASSVVVGTEAF
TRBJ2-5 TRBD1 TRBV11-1 ASSNRDRTARGTQY
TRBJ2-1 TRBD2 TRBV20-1 SARPLAGAGNEQF
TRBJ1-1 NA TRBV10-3 AISERVNTEAF
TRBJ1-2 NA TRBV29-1 SVGENYGYT
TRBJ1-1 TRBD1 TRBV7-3 ASSTQTGSGTEAF
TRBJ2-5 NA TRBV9 ASSGSPSGPGGTQY
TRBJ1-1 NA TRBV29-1 SVEVLLDTEAF
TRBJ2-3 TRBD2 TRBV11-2 ASSPGLAGYTDTQY
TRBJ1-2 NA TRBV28 ASSPDQGSLQADYT
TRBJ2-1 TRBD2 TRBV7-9 ASSFRGGAHNEQF
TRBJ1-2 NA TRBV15 ATSVREANYGYT
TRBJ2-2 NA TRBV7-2 ASSMQGGTGELF
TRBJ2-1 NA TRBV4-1 ASSQDRAGRVLQF